These 5 T cell receptor beta chains were sequenced from one sample in a study of shared T cell receptors in the human thymus. The repertoire was sequenced with immunoSEQ multiplex PCR; TCRdb's copy has only in-frame clones and lacks some. The table has about 730,000 clones, 80% to 90% seen once. These data were also reused for a study on human thymus T cells.

The specimen was thymocytes. All receptors derive from a girl under two years old with a congenital heart defect.

The chain is built from TRBV6-1 and TRBJ2-7, with 9 nucleotides matching TRBD1. Looked up from germline, CDR1 is MNHNS and CDR2 is SASEGT. The CDR3 has 15 residues. J was trimmed by 2 bases and V by 3 bases; bases with no gene match: 5. DNA of the CDR3: TGTGCCAGCAGTGATATCGGACAGGGGACCTACGAGCAGTACTTC. Its translation is CASSDIGQGTYEQYF.

This sequence joins TRBV27 and TRBJ1-1; 8 bases are a match to TRBD1. CDR3 length: 14 residues. The V gene end was trimmed by 6 bases and the J gene end by 0 bases; junction bases not matched to a gene: 3. In germline, CDR1 is MNHEY, CDR2 SMNVEV (reference sequence). The CDR3 DNA reads as TGTGCCAGCAGGGGGACAGGCATGAACACTGAAGCTTTCTTT. It translates to CASRGTGMNTEAFF.

The chain is built from TRBV5-6 and TRBJ1-3; 9 bases are shared with TRBD1. Germline V gene sequence: CDR1 SGHDT, CDR2 YYEEEE. With V trimmed by 3 bases and J by 3 bases, 7 bases remained unmatched. This CDR3 region has 16 residues. CDR3 sequence (DNA): TGTGCCAGCAGCTCCATGGACAGGGGAAGTGGAAACACCATATATTTT. Its protein is CASSSMDRGSGNTIYF. Complete variable domain (other parts from reference TRBV5-6 and TRBJ1-3): DAGVTQSPTHLIKTRGQQVTLRCSPKSGHDTVSWYQQALGQGPQFIFQYYEEEERQRGNFPDRFSGHQFPNYSSELNVNALLLGDSALYLCASSSMDRGSGNTIYFGEGSWLTVV.

This chain links TRBV10-3 with TRBJ2-7, with TRBD2 matching over 11 bases. Germline V gives CDR1 ENHRY, CDR2 SYGVKD. This CDR3 contains 18 residues. The V gene end was trimmed by 3 bases and the J gene end by 3 bases; junction bases not matched to a gene: 13. CDR3 bases: TGTGCCATCAGTGACCCCGCTAGCGGGGGGACCCCAATCTACGAGCAGTACTTC. It yields the protein CAISDPASGGTPIYEQYF.

A single count supports this clone. The rearrangement joins TRBV9 to TRBJ1-2, with TRBD1 identical over 9 bases. V was pared by 4 bases and J by 9 bases, with 10 bases of the junction left unmatched. CDR1 is SGDLS, CDR2 YYNGEE, per germline. The CDR3 spans 14 residues. The CDR3 protein is CASSQGTGTRRYTF. The CDR3 DNA sequence: TGTGCCAGCAGCCAAGGGACAGGGACGAGGCGCTACACCTTC.